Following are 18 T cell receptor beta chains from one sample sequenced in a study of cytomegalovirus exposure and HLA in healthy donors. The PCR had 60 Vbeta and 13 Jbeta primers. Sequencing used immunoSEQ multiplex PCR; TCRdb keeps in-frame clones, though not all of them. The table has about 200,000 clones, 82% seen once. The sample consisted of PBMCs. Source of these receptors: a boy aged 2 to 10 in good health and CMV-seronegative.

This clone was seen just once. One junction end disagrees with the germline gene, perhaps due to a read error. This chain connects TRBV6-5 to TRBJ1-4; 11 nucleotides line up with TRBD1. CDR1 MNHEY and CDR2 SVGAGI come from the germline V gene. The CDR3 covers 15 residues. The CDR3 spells CASSRTGGAREKLLF. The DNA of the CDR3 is TGTGCCAGCAGTAGGACAGGGGGCGCGCGTGAAAAACTGCTTTTT.

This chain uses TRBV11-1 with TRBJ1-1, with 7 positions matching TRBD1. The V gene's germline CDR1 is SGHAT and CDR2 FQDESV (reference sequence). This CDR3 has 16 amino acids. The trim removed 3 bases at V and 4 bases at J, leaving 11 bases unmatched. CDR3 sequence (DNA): TGTGCCAGCAGCTTTCTGAAAGGGGGCGGTAGCACTGAAGCTTTCTTT. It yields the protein CASSFLKGGGSTEAFF. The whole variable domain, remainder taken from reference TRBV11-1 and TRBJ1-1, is EAEVAQSPRYKITEKSQAVAFWCDPISGHATLYWYRQILGQGPELLVQFQDESVVDDSQLPKDRFSAERLKGVDSTLKIQPAELGDSAMYLCASSFLKGGGSTEAFFGQGTRLTVV.

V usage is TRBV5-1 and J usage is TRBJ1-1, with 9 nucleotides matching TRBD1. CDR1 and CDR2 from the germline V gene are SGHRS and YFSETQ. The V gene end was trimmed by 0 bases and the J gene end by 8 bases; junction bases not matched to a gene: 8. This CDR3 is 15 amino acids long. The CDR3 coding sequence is TGCGCCAGCAGCTTGGCCCCGGACAGGGGAGGAGAAGCTTTCTTT. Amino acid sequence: CASSLAPDRGGEAFF.

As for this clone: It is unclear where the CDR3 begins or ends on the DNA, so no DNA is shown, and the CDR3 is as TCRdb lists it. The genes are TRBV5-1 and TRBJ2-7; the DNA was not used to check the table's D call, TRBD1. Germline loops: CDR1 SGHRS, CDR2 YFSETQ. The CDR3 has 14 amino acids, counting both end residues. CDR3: CASSFGQGTPNPYF.

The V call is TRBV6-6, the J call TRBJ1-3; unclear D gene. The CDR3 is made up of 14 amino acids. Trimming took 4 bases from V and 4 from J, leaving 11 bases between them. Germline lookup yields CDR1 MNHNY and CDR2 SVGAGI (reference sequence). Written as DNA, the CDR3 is TGTGCCAGCAGTTCCCCCTCGGAGGGAAACACCATATATTTT. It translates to CASSSPSEGNTIYF.

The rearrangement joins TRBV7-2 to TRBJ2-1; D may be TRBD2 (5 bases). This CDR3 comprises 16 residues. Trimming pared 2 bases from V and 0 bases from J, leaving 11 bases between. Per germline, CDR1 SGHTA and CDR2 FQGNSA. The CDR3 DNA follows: TGTGCCAGCAGCTTAAGCGGACCTAGCTCCTACAATGAGCAGTTCTTC. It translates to CASSLSGPSSYNEQFF.

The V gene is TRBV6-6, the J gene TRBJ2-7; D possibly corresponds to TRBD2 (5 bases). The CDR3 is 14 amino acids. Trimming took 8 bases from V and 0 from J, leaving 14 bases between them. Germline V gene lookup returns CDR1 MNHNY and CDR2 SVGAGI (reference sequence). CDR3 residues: CASGSGVNSYEQYF. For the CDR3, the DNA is TGTGCCAGCGGATCCGGGGTAAACTCCTACGAGCAGTACTTC.

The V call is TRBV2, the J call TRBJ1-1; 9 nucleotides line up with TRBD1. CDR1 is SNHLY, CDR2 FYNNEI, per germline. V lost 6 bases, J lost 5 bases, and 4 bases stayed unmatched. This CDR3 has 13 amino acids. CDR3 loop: CASRRGQGTEAFF. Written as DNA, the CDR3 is TGTGCCAGCAGGAGGGGACAGGGAACTGAAGCTTTCTTT.

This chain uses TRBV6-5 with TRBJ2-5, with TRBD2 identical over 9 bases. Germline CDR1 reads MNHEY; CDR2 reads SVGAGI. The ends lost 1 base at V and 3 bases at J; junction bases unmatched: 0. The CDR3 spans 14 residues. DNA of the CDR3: TGTGCCAGCAGTTACTTAGCGGGGGAAGAGACCCAGTACTTC. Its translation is CASSYLAGEETQYF.

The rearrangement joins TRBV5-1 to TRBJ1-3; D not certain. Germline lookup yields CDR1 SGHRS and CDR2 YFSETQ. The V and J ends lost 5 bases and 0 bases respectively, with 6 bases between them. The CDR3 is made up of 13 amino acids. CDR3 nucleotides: TGCGCCAGCAGGCGAAACTCTGGAAACACCATATATTTT. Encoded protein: CASRRNSGNTIYF.

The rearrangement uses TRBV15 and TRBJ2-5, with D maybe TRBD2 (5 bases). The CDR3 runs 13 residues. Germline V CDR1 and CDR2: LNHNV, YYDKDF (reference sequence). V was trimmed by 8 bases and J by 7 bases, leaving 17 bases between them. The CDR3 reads CATPHVGDLTQYF. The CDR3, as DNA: TGTGCCACCCCTCATGTCGGGGATTTGACCCAGTACTTC.

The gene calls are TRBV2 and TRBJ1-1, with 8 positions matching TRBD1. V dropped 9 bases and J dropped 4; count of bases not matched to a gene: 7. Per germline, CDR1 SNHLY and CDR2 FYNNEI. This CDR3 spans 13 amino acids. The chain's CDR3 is CARETGEATEAFF. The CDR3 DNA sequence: TGTGCCAGGGAGACAGGGGAGGCCACTGAAGCTTTCTTT.

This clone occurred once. The CDR3 coding sequence is TGTGCCAGCAGCTTGGGCGGGGAGCAAGAGACCCAGTACTTC. Residues: CASSLGGEQETQYF. V gene TRBV7-9 combines with J gene TRBJ2-5, with D perhaps TRBD2 (6 bases). V was shortened by 3 bases and J by 2 bases, with 10 bases between the two germline ends. This CDR3 has 14 amino acids. Germline CDR1 is SEHNR and CDR2 is FQNEAQ (reference sequence).

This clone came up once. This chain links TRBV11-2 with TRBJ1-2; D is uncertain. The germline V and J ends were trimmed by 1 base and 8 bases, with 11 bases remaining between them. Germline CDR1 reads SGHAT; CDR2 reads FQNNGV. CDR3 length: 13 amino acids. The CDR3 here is CASSLVARLGYTF. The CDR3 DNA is TGTGCCAGCAGCTTAGTAGCCCGACTGGGCTACACCTTC. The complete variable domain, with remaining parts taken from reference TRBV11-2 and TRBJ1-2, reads EAGVAQSPRYKIIEKRQSVAFWCNPISGHATLYWYQQILGQGPKLLIQFQNNGVVDDSQLPKDRFSAERLKGVDSTLKIQPAKLEDSAVYLCASSLVARLGYTFGSGTRLTVV.

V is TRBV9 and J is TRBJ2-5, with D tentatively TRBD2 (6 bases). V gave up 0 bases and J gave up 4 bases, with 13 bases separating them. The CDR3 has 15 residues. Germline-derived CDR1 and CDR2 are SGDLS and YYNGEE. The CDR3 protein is CASSVAAGWGETQYF. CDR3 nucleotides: TGTGCCAGCAGCGTAGCTGCGGGATGGGGAGAGACCCAGTACTTC.

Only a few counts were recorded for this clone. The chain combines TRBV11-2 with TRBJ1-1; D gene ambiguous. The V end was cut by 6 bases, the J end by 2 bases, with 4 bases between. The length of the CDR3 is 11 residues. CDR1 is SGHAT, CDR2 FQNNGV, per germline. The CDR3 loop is CASSSNTEAFF. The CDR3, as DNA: TGTGCCAGCAGTTCAAACACTGAAGCTTTCTTT.

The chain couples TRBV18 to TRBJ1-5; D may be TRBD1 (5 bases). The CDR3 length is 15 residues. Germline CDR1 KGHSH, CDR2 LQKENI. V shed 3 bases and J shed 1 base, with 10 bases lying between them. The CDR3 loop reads CASSPGGGSNQPQHF. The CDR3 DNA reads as TGTGCCAGCTCACCCGGGGGGGGGAGCAATCAGCCCCAGCATTTT.

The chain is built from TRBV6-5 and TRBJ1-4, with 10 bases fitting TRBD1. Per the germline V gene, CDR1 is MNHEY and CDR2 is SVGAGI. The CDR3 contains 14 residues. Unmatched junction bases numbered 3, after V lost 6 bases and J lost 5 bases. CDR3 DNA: TGTGCCAGCAGCCCGGACAGGGGGAATGAAAAACTGTTTTTT. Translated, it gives CASSPDRGNEKLFF.